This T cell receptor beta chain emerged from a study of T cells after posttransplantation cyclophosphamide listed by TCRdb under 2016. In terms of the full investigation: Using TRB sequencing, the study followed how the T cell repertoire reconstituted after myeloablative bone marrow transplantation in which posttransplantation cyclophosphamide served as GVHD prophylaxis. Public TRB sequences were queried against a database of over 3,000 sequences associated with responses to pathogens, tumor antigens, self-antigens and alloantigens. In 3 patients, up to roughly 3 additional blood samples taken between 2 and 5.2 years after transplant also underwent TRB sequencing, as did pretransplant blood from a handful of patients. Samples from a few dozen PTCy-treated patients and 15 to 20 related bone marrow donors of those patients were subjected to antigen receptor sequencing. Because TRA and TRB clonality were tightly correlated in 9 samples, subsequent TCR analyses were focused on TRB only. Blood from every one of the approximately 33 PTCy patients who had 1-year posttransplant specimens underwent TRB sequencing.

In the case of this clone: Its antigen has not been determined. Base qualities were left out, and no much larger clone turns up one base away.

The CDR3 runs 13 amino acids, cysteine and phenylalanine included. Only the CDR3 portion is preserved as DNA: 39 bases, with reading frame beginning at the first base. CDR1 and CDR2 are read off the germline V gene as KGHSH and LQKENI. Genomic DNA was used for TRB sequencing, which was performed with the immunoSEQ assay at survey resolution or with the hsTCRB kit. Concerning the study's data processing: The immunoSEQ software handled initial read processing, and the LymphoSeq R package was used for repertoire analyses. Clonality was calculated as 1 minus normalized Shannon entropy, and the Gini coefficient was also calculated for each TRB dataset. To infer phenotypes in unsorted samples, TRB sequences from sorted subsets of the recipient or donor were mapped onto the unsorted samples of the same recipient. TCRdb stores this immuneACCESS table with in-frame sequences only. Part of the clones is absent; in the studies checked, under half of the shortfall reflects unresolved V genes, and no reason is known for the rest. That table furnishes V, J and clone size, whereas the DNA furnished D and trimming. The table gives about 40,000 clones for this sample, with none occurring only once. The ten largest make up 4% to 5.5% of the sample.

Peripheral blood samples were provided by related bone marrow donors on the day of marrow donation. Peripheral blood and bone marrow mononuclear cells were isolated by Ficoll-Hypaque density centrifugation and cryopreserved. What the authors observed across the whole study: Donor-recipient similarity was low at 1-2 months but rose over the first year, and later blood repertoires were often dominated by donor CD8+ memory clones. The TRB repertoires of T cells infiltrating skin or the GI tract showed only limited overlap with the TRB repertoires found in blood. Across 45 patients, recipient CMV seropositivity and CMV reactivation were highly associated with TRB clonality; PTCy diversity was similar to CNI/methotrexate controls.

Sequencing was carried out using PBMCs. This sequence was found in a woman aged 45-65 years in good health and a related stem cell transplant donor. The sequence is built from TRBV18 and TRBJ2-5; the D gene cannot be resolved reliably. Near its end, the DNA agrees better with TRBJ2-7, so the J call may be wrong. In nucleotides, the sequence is TGTGCCAGCTCACCCCGACAACTCTACGAGCAGTACTTC. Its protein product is CASSPRQLYEQYF.